The 15 T cell receptor beta chains presented below share a single source sample, sequenced in a study of OX40 agonist ivuxolimab in advanced cancers. Produced via immunoSEQ multiplex PCR; TCRdb's table is partial and in-frame only. The table includes about 21,000 clones, around nine tenths detected once. Sequenced here: CD4+ or CD8+ T cells sorted from blood, sampled in a trial of the OX40 agonist ivuxolimab. Receptors were obtained from an adult with an advanced solid tumor such as melanoma, head and neck, liver or kidney cancer.

The rearrangement links TRBV2 to TRBJ1-6; no clear D gene. V shed 6 bases and J shed 17 bases, with 11 bases lying between them. The germline V gene encodes CDR1 SNHLY and CDR2 FYNNEI. The CDR3 covers 10 residues. The CDR3 sequence is CASSKMEFHF. CDR3 DNA: TGTGCCAGCAGCAAAATGGAGTTCCACTTT.

The chain couples TRBV7-9 to TRBJ2-2; 7 nucleotides align to TRBD2. This CDR3 contains 16 residues. CDR1 and CDR2 (germline): SEHNR, FQNEAQ (reference sequence). Germline trimming cut 5 bases from V and 6 bases from J; bases unmatched to any gene: 12. The CDR3 DNA sequence: TGTGCCAGCAGCCCGTCCGAGACTAGCAGGGCCGGGGAGCTGTTTTTT. Protein product: CASSPSETSRAGELFF.

A single count supports this clone. This chain uses TRBV7-3 with TRBJ1-6; possibly TRBD1 for D (6 bases). The germline V and J ends were trimmed by 4 bases and 9 bases, with 10 bases remaining between them. There are 13 residues in the CDR3. CDR1 SGHTA and CDR2 FQGTGA come from the germline V gene. The CDR3 DNA sequence: TGTGCCAGCAGCTCAACCAGGGGTTCACCCCTCCACTTT. This encodes CASSSTRGSPLHF.

The CDR3 protein is CASSVAGGALVGELFF. CDR3 nucleotide sequence: TGTGCCAGCAGCGTAGCTGGGGGGGCCTTGGTCGGGGAGCTGTTTTTT. This sequence joins TRBV9 and TRBJ2-2, with a tentative D call TRBD2 (7 bases). The V gene lost 0 bases and the J gene lost 7 bases, with 16 bases spanning the gap. Germline loops: CDR1 SGDLS, CDR2 YYNGEE. This CDR3 contains 16 residues. Using reference TRBV9 and TRBJ2-2 for the parts outside the CDR3, the full variable domain is DSGVTQTPKHLITATGQRVTLRCSPRSGDLSVYWYQQSLDQGLQFLIQYYNGEERAKGNILERFSAQQFPDLHSELNLSSLELGDSALYFCASSVAGGALVGELFFGEGSRLTVL.

The CDR3 reads CASSLARLTEAFF. The CDR3 coding sequence is TGTGCCAGCAGCTTAGCACGGCTCACTGAAGCTTTCTTT. This chain connects TRBV7-6 to TRBJ1-1; D not resolved. The germline V gene encodes CDR1 SGHVS and CDR2 FNYEAQ. This CDR3 contains 13 residues. Trimming left V 0 bases short and J 4 bases short, with 6 bases between. Using reference TRBV7-6 and TRBJ1-1 for the parts outside the CDR3, the full variable domain is GAGVSQSPRYKVTKRGQDVALRCDPISGHVSLYWYRQALGQGPEFLTYFNYEAQQDKSGLPNDRFSAERPEGSISTLTIQRTEQRDSAMYRCASSLARLTEAFFGQGTRLTVV.

The rearrangement uses TRBV15 and TRBJ2-7; 9 bases map to TRBD1. The V gene's germline CDR1 is LNHNV and CDR2 YYDKDF (reference sequence). The CDR3 sequence is 14 residues long. With V trimmed by 3 bases and J by 4 bases, 4 bases remained unmatched. CDR3 residues: CATSSPTGGYEQYF. The CDR3 DNA follows: TGTGCCACCAGCAGCCCGACAGGGGGTTACGAGCAGTACTTC.

As DNA, the CDR3 is TGTGCCAGCAGCCCTAGCCTCATTACAGGTCACCATCAGCCCCAGCATTTT. Translating gives CASSPSLITGHHQPQHF. The chain recombines TRBV7-8 with TRBJ1-5; the D gene is possibly TRBD1 (5 bases). The CDR3 is 17 residues long. Trimming removed 5 bases from V and 5 bases from J, with 22 bases in between. Germline V gives CDR1 SGHVS, CDR2 FQNEAQ.

The gene calls are TRBV14 and TRBJ1-2, with D unclear. V was cut by 0 bases and J by 4 bases, with 12 bases left in between. The CDR3 covers 15 residues. The V gene's germline CDR1 is SGHDN and CDR2 FVKESK. CDR3 DNA: TGTGCCAGCAGCCAAGAAGGTCGGCCCCTCTATGGCTACACCTTC. It is translated as CASSQEGRPLYGYTF. The full variable domain, rest sourced from reference TRBV14 and TRBJ1-2, is EAGVTQFPSHSVIEKGQTVTLRCDPISGHDNLYWYRRVMGKEIKFLLHFVKESKQDESGMPNNRFLAERTGGTYSTLKVQPAELEDSGVYFCASSQEGRPLYGYTFGSGTRLTVV.

The chain uses TRBV7-9 and TRBJ1-4; no definite D call. This CDR3 region has 15 residues. Germline CDR1 reads SEHNR; CDR2 reads FQNEAQ (reference sequence). The V gene lost 5 bases and the J gene lost 3 bases, with 13 bases spanning the gap. The chain's CDR3 is CASSESTGANEKLFF. CDR3 DNA sequence: TGTGCCAGCAGCGAGTCCACGGGAGCTAATGAAAAACTGTTTTTT.

This rearrangement joins TRBV15 to TRBJ2-1; TRBD2 aligns across 8 bases. This CDR3 comprises 15 residues. Unmatched junction bases numbered 4, after V lost 3 bases and J lost 3 bases. CDR1 is LNHNV, CDR2 YYDKDF, per germline (reference sequence). The CDR3 is CATSRSGGVYNEQFF. In DNA form, the CDR3 reads TGTGCCACCAGCAGGAGCGGGGGAGTCTACAATGAGCAGTTCTTC.

The genes are TRBV2 and TRBJ2-7, with 12 positions matching TRBD2. V shed 4 bases, J shed 2 bases, and the junction held 6 bases outside the gene matches. The CDR3 loop spans 16 amino acids. From germline, CDR1 is SNHLY and CDR2 FYNNEI. The CDR3 DNA reads as TGTGCCAGCAGTGGGCTGCTAGCGGGGGGGACCTACGAGCAGTACTTC. Amino acids: CASSGLLAGGTYEQYF.

The V gene is TRBV11-1, the J gene TRBJ2-1; 14 nucleotides agree with TRBD2. Germline loops: CDR1 SGHAT, CDR2 FQDESV (reference sequence). V trimming: 1 base; J trimming: 9 bases; junction bases outside the gene matches: 14. There are 19 residues in the CDR3. For the CDR3, the DNA is TGTGCCAGCAGCTTAGGCGGACTAGCGGGAGGACCTACCGGGGGTGAGCAGTTCTTC. This gives the protein CASSLGGLAGGPTGGEQFF.

The rearrangement links TRBV6-5 to TRBJ1-1; the D gene is possibly TRBD1 (5 bases). The CDR3 is 12 amino acids. Germline V gene lookup returns CDR1 MNHEY and CDR2 SVGAGI. V dropped 10 bases and J dropped 5 bases, with 14 bases sitting between them. The CDR3, as DNA: TGTGCCACCGTCCTCCAGGGAACTGAAGCTTTCTTT. Amino acids: CATVLQGTEAFF.

The genes are TRBV2 and TRBJ2-7; no reliable D call. Between the trimmed V and J ends, which lost 4 bases and 0 bases, there was a span of 13 bases. Germline V CDR1 and CDR2: SNHLY, FYNNEI. The CDR3 runs to 15 residues. This CDR3 is CASSGTTPSSYEQYF. In nucleotides, the CDR3 is TGTGCCAGCAGTGGGACGACTCCGAGCTCCTACGAGCAGTACTTC.

The CDR3 region has the DNA TGTGCCAGCCTTGTCTACAATGAGCAGTTCTTC. Translation gives CASLVYNEQFF. V usage is TRBV2 and J usage is TRBJ2-1, with D unresolved. The CDR3 is 11 residues long. The V end lost 8 bases, the J end lost 3 bases, and 5 bases lay between the germline ends. The V gene's germline CDR1 is SNHLY and CDR2 FYNNEI.